The 13 T cell receptor beta chains reported below all come from one sample, sequenced in a study of T cell changes during pregnancy in multiple sclerosis. The data were produced by immunoSEQ multiplex PCR, yet TCRdb's version contains in-frame clones alone and is incomplete. The table has tens of thousands of clones, approximately 91% seen once. Sequenced material: peripheral blood, taken in the first trimester of pregnancy. Receptors were obtained from a female donor with multiple sclerosis, enrolled in a pregnancy study.

The chain has TRBV5-1 and TRBJ1-2; possible D gene TRBD1, 5 bases. CDR3 size: 14 residues. V was shortened by 2 bases and J by 0 bases, with 8 bases between the two germline ends. CDR1 and CDR2 (germline): SGHRS, YFSETQ. The CDR3: CASSFTGANYGYTF. For the CDR3, the DNA is TGCGCCAGCAGCTTTACAGGAGCTAACTATGGCTACACCTTC.

This clone was observed a single time. This chain connects TRBV15 to TRBJ2-7; a weak D match, TRBD1 (5 bases). Per the germline V gene, CDR1 is LNHNV and CDR2 is YYDKDF (reference sequence). Between the trimmed V and J ends, which lost 6 bases and 6 bases, there was a span of 21 bases. CDR3 length: 15 residues. The CDR3 nucleotides read TGTGCCACCAGAGGGCTCCCCCCAGGGTCCGGCGAGCAGTACTTC. Residues: CATRGLPPGSGEQYF.

The V gene is TRBV5-1, the J gene TRBJ2-5; 12 bases fit TRBD2. The V gene end was trimmed by 4 bases and the J gene end by 4 bases; junction bases not matched to a gene: 8. Germline lookup yields CDR1 SGHRS and CDR2 YFSETQ. CDR3 length: 16 residues. The CDR3 bases are TGCGCCAGCAGCCCCGTCCTAGCGGGAGGGCCAGAGACCCAGTACTTC. This encodes CASSPVLAGGPETQYF.

This clone occurred once. The chain uses TRBV9 and TRBJ1-1, with D possibly matching TRBD1 (6 bases). This CDR3 is built from 15 residues. Trimming stripped 2 bases from V and 6 bases from J, with 17 bases between. Germline V gives CDR1 SGDLS, CDR2 YYNGEE. The CDR3: CASSVRDNLLPEAFF. In DNA, the CDR3 is TGTGCCAGCAGCGTCCGGGACAACCTGCTCCCTGAAGCTTTCTTT.

This chain connects TRBV9 to TRBJ1-1; D gene ambiguous. V lost 0 bases, J lost 2 bases, and 5 bases lay in between. This CDR3 spans 13 amino acids. Germline V gene lookup returns CDR1 SGDLS and CDR2 YYNGEE. In DNA form, the CDR3 reads TGTGCCAGCAGCGTAGAGACTAACACTGAAGCTTTCTTT. Translating gives CASSVETNTEAFF.

This chain links TRBV5-4 with TRBJ2-7, with 11 bases fitting TRBD1. Trimming took 4 bases from V and 3 from J; bases not matched to a gene: 6. Germline V lookup: CDR1 SGHNT, CDR2 YYREEE (reference sequence). This CDR3 comprises 15 residues. This CDR3 reads CASSRTGQGVYEQYF. The CDR3 DNA sequence: TGTGCCAGCAGCCGAACGGGACAGGGGGTCTACGAGCAGTACTTC. The full variable domain, with the rest looked up from reference TRBV5-4 and TRBJ2-7, is ETGVTQSPTHLIKTRGQQVTLRCSSQSGHNTVSWYQQALGQGPQFIFQYYREEENGRGNFPPRFSGLQFPNYSSELNVNALELDDSALYLCASSRTGQGVYEQYFGPGTRLTVT.

This chain joins TRBV9 and TRBJ1-1, with TRBD1 matching 7 bases. This CDR3 spans 14 amino acids. Germline loops: CDR1 SGDLS, CDR2 YYNGEE. Trimming cost V 4 bases and J 6 bases; bases outside gene matches: 9. Written as DNA, the CDR3 is TGTGCCAGCAGCCCCAGACAGGGCACCGCTGAAGCTTTCTTT. It specifies CASSPRQGTAEAFF.

The V gene is TRBV13, the J gene TRBJ1-6, with 11 bases fitting TRBD1. Germline V gives CDR1 PRHDT, CDR2 FYEKMQ (reference sequence). With 4 bases clipped from V and 9 bases from J, the junction kept 8 bases outside the gene matches. The CDR3 runs to 16 residues. CDR3 nucleotides: TGTGCCAGCAGCTGGGACAGGGGGATTGGCGCTTCACCCCTCCACTTT. Amino acid sequence: CASSWDRGIGASPLHF.

The J gene is TRBJ1-5, the V gene TRBV11-2; the match to TRBD1 covers 7 bases. V dropped 5 bases and J dropped 9; count of bases not matched to a gene: 7. CDR3 length: 13 residues. Germline CDR1 SGHAT, CDR2 FQNNGV. This CDR3 is CASSPRTGGPQHF. The CDR3 region has the DNA TGTGCCAGCAGCCCGAGGACAGGAGGGCCCCAGCATTTT.

The genes are TRBV10-3 and TRBJ1-5; D unclear. V dropped 5 bases and J dropped 5 bases, with 10 bases sitting between them. CDR3 length: 13 amino acids. Germline CDR1 and CDR2: ENHRY and SYGVKD. The CDR3 loop is CAISYTEYQPQHF. The CDR3 nucleotides are TGTGCCATCAGTTACACGGAGTATCAGCCCCAGCATTTT.

V is TRBV9 and J is TRBJ2-6; TRBD1 matches at 8 bases. The junction had 8 bases not matched to a gene; V was cut back by 3 bases and J by 0 bases. The CDR3 is 18 residues long. CDR1 and CDR2 from the germline V gene are SGDLS and YYNGEE. The CDR3 here is CASSAGTGPRSGANVLTF. CDR3 nucleotides: TGTGCCAGCAGCGCCGGGACAGGACCGCGCTCTGGGGCCAACGTCCTGACTTTC.

V usage is TRBV14 and J usage is TRBJ2-1; 8 nucleotides line up with TRBD2. V lost 0 bases to trimming and J lost 8 bases; unmatched junction nucleotides: 9. In germline, CDR1 is SGHDN, CDR2 FVKESK. This CDR3 is built from 16 residues. CDR3 protein: CASSQELASGQDEQFF. CDR3 nucleotides: TGTGCCAGCAGCCAAGAATTGGCTAGCGGGCAGGATGAGCAGTTCTTC.

The chain joins TRBV27 to TRBJ2-3; 15 nucleotides align to TRBD2. The V gene's germline CDR1 is MNHEY and CDR2 SMNVEV (reference sequence). V was clipped by 6 bases and J by 7 bases; unmatched bases: 2. The CDR3 has 14 amino acids. The CDR3 loop is CASSGLAGGYTQYF. The CDR3 DNA reads TGTGCCAGCAGCGGACTAGCGGGGGGGTATACGCAGTATTTT.